A selection of T cell receptor beta chains follows, all from one sample in a study of T-cell memory formation after mild COVID-19. TCRdb used MiXCR to reprocess the 5' RACE reads, holding one entry per CDR3 protein. The sample carries under 300,000 distinct CDR3 sequences, 8% to 9% recorded once. Sequencing used PBMCs or a T cell subset sorted from them (not recorded which). The receptors stem from a man aged 18 to 29 who had mild COVID-19 (a few samples of this study predate the infection). Cell type and time point are not known. Each CDR3 is given with its conserved first and last residue. Each record gives: clone size, J gene, V gene, D gene, CDR3 DNA, CDR3 protein. D genes are given only for firm matches. Not every row has a clone size; where given, it reads once, few, many or a size class.

clone_size: few
j_call: TRBJ1-1
v_call: TRBV5-6
d_call: NA
cdr3_nt: TGTGCCAGCAGCTTGGGTCTTAGGGGAGCCACTGAAGCTTTCTTT
cdr3_aa: CASSLGLRGATEAFF

clone_size: NA
j_call: TRBJ2-7
v_call: TRBV18
d_call: NA
cdr3_nt: TGTGCCAGCTCATCGGAAGGTTCTCAACCCCAAAACGAGCAGTACTTC
cdr3_aa: CASSSEGSQPQNEQYF

clone_size: few
j_call: TRBJ2-7
v_call: TRBV5-5
d_call: TRBD2
cdr3_nt: TGTGCCAGCAGCAAGGACGGGGGGGGAGTCTACGAGCAGTACTTC
cdr3_aa: CASSKDGGGVYEQYF

clone_size: NA
j_call: TRBJ2-5
v_call: TRBV7-3
d_call: TRBD2
cdr3_nt: TGTGCCAGCAGCTTATTAGCGGGGGGGCTGGGGGAGACCCAGTACTTC
cdr3_aa: CASSLLAGGLGETQYF

clone_size: NA
j_call: TRBJ2-5
v_call: TRBV10-2
d_call: NA
cdr3_nt: TGCGCCAGCAGTAAATGGGAGACCCAGTACTTC
cdr3_aa: CASSKWETQYF

clone_size: NA
j_call: TRBJ1-1
v_call: TRBV7-2
d_call: TRBD1
cdr3_nt: TGTGCCAGCAGCGTTAACAGGGGGCTGCAGACTGAAGCTTTCTTT
cdr3_aa: CASSVNRGLQTEAFF

clone_size: few
j_call: TRBJ1-1
v_call: TRBV7-6
d_call: NA
cdr3_nt: TGTGCCAGCAGCTTGGCCGAGGGGAGCACTGAAGCTTTCTTT
cdr3_aa: CASSLAEGSTEAFF

clone_size: NA
j_call: TRBJ1-2
v_call: TRBV5-1
d_call: TRBD1
cdr3_nt: TGCGCCAGCAGCTTACAGGGGGCTGGCTACACCTTC
cdr3_aa: CASSLQGAGYTF

clone_size: few
j_call: TRBJ2-5
v_call: TRBV19
d_call: TRBD2
cdr3_nt: TGTGCCAGTAGTATCACTAGCGTCTCAGTGGAGACCCAGTACTTC
cdr3_aa: CASSITSVSVETQYF

clone_size: many
j_call: TRBJ1-1
v_call: TRBV2
d_call: NA
cdr3_nt: TGTGCCAGCAGTGGAGGACCGGGTACTGAAGCTTTCTTT
cdr3_aa: CASSGGPGTEAFF

clone_size: NA
j_call: TRBJ1-1
v_call: TRBV6-5
d_call: NA
cdr3_nt: TGTGCCAGCAGTTACGGACGGGGGGCCCTCACTGAAGCTTTCTTT
cdr3_aa: CASSYGRGALTEAFF

clone_size: many
j_call: TRBJ2-1
v_call: TRBV7-9
d_call: NA
cdr3_nt: TGTGCCAGCAGTGTGGGGTTTTTGGTCGAGCAGTTCTTC
cdr3_aa: CASSVGFLVEQFF

clone_size: NA
j_call: TRBJ1-1
v_call: TRBV29-1
d_call: NA
cdr3_nt: TGCAGCGTCGGTTCCGCGGGGGTTTCGGTGAACACTGAAGCTTTCTTT
cdr3_aa: CSVGSAGVSVNTEAFF

clone_size: NA
j_call: TRBJ2-7
v_call: TRBV5-1
d_call: NA
cdr3_nt: TGCGCCAGCAGCTTGGTAGTGGCCGTATCCGAGCAGTACTTC
cdr3_aa: CASSLVVAVSEQYF

clone_size: many
j_call: TRBJ1-2
v_call: TRBV6-5
d_call: NA
cdr3_nt: TGTGCCAGCAGTTTGGTCAGTAATGGTGGCTACACCTTC
cdr3_aa: CASSLVSNGGYTF

clone_size: many
j_call: TRBJ2-1
v_call: TRBV12-3/TRBV12-4
d_call: NA
cdr3_nt: TGTGCCAGCAGTCCCAGCCGGGGGTCTCGGAATGAGCAGTTCTTC
cdr3_aa: CASSPSRGSRNEQFF

clone_size: many
j_call: TRBJ2-7
v_call: TRBV6-6
d_call: TRBD1
cdr3_nt: TGTGCCAGCAGTTACTACCGACAGGGGGCTGACGAGCAGTACTTC
cdr3_aa: CASSYYRQGADEQYF

clone_size: NA
j_call: TRBJ2-1
v_call: TRBV7-2
d_call: NA
cdr3_nt: TGTGCCAGCAGCTCTCAGGGGGGCTCCTACAATGAGCAGTCCTTC
cdr3_aa: CASSSQGGSYNEQSF

clone_size: NA
j_call: TRBJ1-1
v_call: TRBV7-2
d_call: NA
cdr3_nt: TGTGCCAGCAGGTCCTCAGGGTACACTGAAGCTTTCTTT
cdr3_aa: CASRSSGYTEAFF

clone_size: NA
j_call: TRBJ2-4
v_call: TRBV7-2
d_call: NA
cdr3_nt: TGTGCCAGCAGCTTAGCTCAGGGTTGGTTGTACTTC
cdr3_aa: CASSLAQGWLYF

clone_size: few
j_call: TRBJ2-5
v_call: TRBV6-2/TRBV6-3
d_call: TRBD1
cdr3_nt: TGTGCCAGCAGTTACCTCCAGGACAGGGGCATCCAAGAGACCCAGTACTTC
cdr3_aa: CASSYLQDRGIQETQYF

clone_size: few
j_call: TRBJ2-7
v_call: TRBV4-1
d_call: NA
cdr3_nt: TGCGCCAGCAGCCAATTTGGGGCAGTTCGGGAAGAGCAGTACTTC
cdr3_aa: CASSQFGAVREEQYF

clone_size: few
j_call: TRBJ1-2
v_call: TRBV9
d_call: TRBD1
cdr3_nt: TGTGCCAGCAGCGTCGTAGGACAGGGGTACGGCTACACCTTC
cdr3_aa: CASSVVGQGYGYTF

clone_size: NA
j_call: TRBJ2-1
v_call: TRBV12-3/TRBV12-4
d_call: NA
cdr3_nt: TGTGCCAGCAGTTTAAGGTTTGGGTATGAGCAGTTCTTC
cdr3_aa: CASSLRFGYEQFF

clone_size: NA
j_call: TRBJ2-5
v_call: TRBV5-1
d_call: TRBD2
cdr3_nt: TGCGCCAGCAGCCCCTCTGGAATAGCGGGGGGCCAAGAGACCCAGTACTTC
cdr3_aa: CASSPSGIAGGQETQYF

clone_size: NA
j_call: TRBJ1-2
v_call: TRBV6-5
d_call: NA
cdr3_nt: TGTGCCAGCACCACACCACCGGGACCAGGCTACACCTTC
cdr3_aa: CASTTPPGPGYTF

clone_size: few
j_call: TRBJ1-4
v_call: TRBV6-6
d_call: NA
cdr3_nt: TGTGCCAGCAGCCCCGATTTTGAAAAACTGTTTTTT
cdr3_aa: CASSPDFEKLFF

clone_size: NA
j_call: TRBJ1-6
v_call: TRBV7-3
d_call: NA
cdr3_nt: TGTGCCAGCAGCCAATACCGTCGTAGTGAGGCACCCCTCCACTTT
cdr3_aa: CASSQYRRSEAPLHF

clone_size: few
j_call: TRBJ2-2
v_call: TRBV4-3
d_call: TRBD2
cdr3_nt: TGCGCCAGCAGCCAAGTTCAAGGACTAGGGGCGACCGGGGAGCTGTTTTTT
cdr3_aa: CASSQVQGLGATGELFF